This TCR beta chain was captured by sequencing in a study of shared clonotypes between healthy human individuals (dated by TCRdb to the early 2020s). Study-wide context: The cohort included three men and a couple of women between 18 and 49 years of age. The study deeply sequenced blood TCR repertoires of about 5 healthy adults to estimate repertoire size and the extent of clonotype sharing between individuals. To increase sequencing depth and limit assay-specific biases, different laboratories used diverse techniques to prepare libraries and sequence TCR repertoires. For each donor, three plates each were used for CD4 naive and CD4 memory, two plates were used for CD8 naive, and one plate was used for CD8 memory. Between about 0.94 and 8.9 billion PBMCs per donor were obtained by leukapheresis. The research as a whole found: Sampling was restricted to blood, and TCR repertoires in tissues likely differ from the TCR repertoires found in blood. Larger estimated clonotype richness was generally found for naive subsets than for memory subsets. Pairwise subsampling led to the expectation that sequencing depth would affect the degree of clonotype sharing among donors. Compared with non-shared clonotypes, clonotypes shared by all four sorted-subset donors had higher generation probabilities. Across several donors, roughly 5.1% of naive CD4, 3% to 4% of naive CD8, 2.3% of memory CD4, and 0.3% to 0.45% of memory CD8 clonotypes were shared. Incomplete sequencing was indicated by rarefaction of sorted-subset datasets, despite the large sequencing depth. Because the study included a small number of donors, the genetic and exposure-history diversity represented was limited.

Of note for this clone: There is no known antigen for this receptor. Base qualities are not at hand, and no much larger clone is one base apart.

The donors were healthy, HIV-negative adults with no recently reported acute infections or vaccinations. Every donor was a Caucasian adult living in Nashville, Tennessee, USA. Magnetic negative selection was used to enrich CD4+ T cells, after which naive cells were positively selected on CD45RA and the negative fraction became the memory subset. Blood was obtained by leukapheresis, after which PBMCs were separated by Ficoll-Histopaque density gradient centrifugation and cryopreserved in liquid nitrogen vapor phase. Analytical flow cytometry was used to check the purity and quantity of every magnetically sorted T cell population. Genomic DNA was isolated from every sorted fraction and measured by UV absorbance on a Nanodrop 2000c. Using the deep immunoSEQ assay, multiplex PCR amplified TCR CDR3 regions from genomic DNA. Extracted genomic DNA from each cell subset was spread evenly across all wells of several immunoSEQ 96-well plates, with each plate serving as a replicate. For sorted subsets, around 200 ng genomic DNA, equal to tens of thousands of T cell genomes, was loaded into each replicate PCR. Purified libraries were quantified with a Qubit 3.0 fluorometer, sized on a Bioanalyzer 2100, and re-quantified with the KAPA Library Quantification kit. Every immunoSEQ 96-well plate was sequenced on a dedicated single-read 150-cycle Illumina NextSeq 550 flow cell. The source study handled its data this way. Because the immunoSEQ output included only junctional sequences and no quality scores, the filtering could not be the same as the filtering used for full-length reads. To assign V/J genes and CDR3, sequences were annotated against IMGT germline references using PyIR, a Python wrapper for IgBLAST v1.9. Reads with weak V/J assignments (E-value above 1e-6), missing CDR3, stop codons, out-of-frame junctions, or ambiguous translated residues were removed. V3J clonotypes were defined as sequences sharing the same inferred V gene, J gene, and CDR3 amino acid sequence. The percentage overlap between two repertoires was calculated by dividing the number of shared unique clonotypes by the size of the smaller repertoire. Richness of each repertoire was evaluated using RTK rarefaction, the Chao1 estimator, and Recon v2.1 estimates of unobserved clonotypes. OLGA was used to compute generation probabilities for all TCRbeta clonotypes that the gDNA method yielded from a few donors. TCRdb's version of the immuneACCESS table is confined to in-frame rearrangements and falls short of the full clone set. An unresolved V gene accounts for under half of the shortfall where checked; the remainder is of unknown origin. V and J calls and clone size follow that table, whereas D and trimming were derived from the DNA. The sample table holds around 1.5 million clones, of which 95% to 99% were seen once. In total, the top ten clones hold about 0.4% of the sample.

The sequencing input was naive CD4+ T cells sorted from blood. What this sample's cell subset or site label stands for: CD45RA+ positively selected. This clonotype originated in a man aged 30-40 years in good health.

The CDR3 corresponds to CAWKTSGRARGGELFF. In nucleotide form, the sequence is TGTGCCTGGAAGACTAGCGGGAGGGCCCGAGGCGGGGAGCTGTTTTTT. In this chain, TRBV30 is recombined with TRBJ2-2; TRBD2 matches 14 bases in the middle. From the cysteine through the phenylalanine, the CDR3 covers 16 amino acids. The DNA shown is the 48-base CDR3, in frame from base 1. Clipping removes 4 bases from V and 7 bases from J, with 8 as the unmatched junction base count. Sequences GTSNPN (CDR1) and SVGIG (CDR2) are obtained from the germline V gene (reference sequence).